One sample yielded the 11 T cell receptor beta chains listed below, sequenced in a study of beta chain features in type 1 diabetes (dated by TCRdb to the late 2010s). Libraries were constructed by the immunoSEQ multiplex PCR assay. The High Capacity cDNA Reverse Transcription Kit was used to reverse transcribe all of the isolated RNA, meaning that expressed TCRB transcripts were what got sequenced. TCRdb holds this immuneACCESS table with in-frame rearrangements only. Some clones are missing; in checked studies, unresolved V genes explain under half, and the rest has no known cause. A total of around 240,000 clones appear in this sample, under 70% of them only once. Clones ranked in the top ten supply around 0.05% of the sample. Sequenced sample: naive CD4+ T cells from blood. Reading the label with the study, this specimen's cell subset or site is: true naive CD4+ T cells. All receptors derive from a man aged 30 to 39 in good health.

For this clone: Distinct nucleotide sequences in the sample also encode this CDR3. CDR3 nucleotide sequence: TGTGCCTGGAGTGTACAGGGAGGCCCGTACGAGCAGTACTTC. Translation gives CAWSVQGGPYEQYF. The V call is TRBV30, the J call TRBJ2-7; tentatively, D is TRBD1 or TRBD2 (6 bases each). With 0 bases removed from V and 4 bases from J, the gap between germline ends came to 13 bases. This CDR3 spans 14 amino acids. Germline loops: CDR1 GTSNPN, CDR2 SVGIG (reference sequence).

This chain uses TRBV27 with TRBJ2-1; 12 bases align to TRBD2. CDR1 and CDR2 (germline): MNHEY, SMNVEV (reference sequence). V dropped 5 bases and J dropped 8; count of bases not matched to a gene: 10. CDR3 length equals 16 residues. The CDR3: CASSLALTSGSDEQFF. CDR3 nucleotide sequence: TGTGCCAGCAGTCTGGCGTTGACTAGCGGGAGTGATGAGCAGTTCTTC.

This clone is a singleton in its sample. The V gene is TRBV7-2, the J gene TRBJ2-1; D possibly corresponds to TRBD2 (6 bases). Looked up from germline, CDR1 is SGHTA and CDR2 is FQGNSA. The CDR3 covers 16 residues. V was shortened by 1 base and J by 0 bases, with 10 bases between the two germline ends. The CDR3 region has the DNA TGTGCCAGCAGCTTAGGGCTAGCGATCTCCTACAATGAGCAGTTCTTC. Translated, it gives CASSLGLAISYNEQFF.

Comments on this clone: The same CDR3 can be traced to other DNA sequences in this sample. CDR3 sequence (DNA): TGTGCCAGCAGTGACCCAAACCAAGAGACCCAGTACTTC. Protein sequence: CASSDPNQETQYF. The chain combines TRBV25-1 with TRBJ2-5; D gene ambiguous. The CDR3 is 13 amino acids. Germline CDR1 is MGHDK and CDR2 is SYGVNS. V lost 3 bases, J lost 0 bases, and 5 bases lay in between.

This clone appeared a few times. The chain is built from TRBV18 and TRBJ2-7, with D hard to call. The CDR3 has 12 amino acids. Germline V gene data show CDR1 as KGHSH and CDR2 as LQKENI. Deletions cut 1 base from V and 5 bases from J, with 6 bases between. Here the CDR3 reads CASSPLSDEQYF. As DNA, the CDR3 is TGTGCCAGCTCACCACTGAGCGACGAGCAGTACTTC.

This clone occurred once. The chain has TRBV30 and TRBJ1-2; no reliable D call. CDR1 and CDR2 from the germline V gene are GTSNPN and SVGIG (reference sequence). This CDR3 has 11 residues. V was clipped by 2 bases and J by 10 bases, with 11 bases between them. The CDR3 DNA reads TGTGCCTGGAGTTCGTTGGGGTCCTACACCTTC. Translation gives CAWSSLGSYTF.

This chain uses TRBV7-6 with TRBJ1-2, with D perhaps matching TRBD1 (6 bases). Germline V gene sequence: CDR1 SGHVS, CDR2 FNYEAQ. The CDR3 has 14 residues. Trimming took off 0 bases at V and 2 bases at J, with 7 bases between the two ends. DNA of the CDR3: TGTGCCAGCAGCTTAGCGCAGGGGAACTATGGCTACACCTTC. It yields the protein CASSLAQGNYGYTF.

This clone has just a few counts. This chain joins TRBV14 and TRBJ2-1; possible D gene TRBD1, 5 bases. Germline CDR1 SGHDN, CDR2 FVKESK. Between the trimmed V and J ends, which lost 1 base and 6 bases, there was a span of 13 bases. CDR3 length equals 15 residues. This CDR3 is CASSQAPSGRNEQFF. The CDR3, as DNA: TGTGCCAGCAGCCAAGCACCCTCAGGGCGCAATGAGCAGTTCTTC.

The genes are TRBV5-1 and TRBJ2-7; 9 nucleotides match TRBD1. V was pared by 5 bases and J by 6 bases, with 6 bases of the junction left unmatched. CDR1 and CDR2 from the germline V gene are SGHRS and YFSETQ. The CDR3 is made up of 13 amino acids. The DNA of the CDR3 is TGCGCCAGCAGTTCTGGACAGGGGAGCGAGCAGTACTTC. Translation gives CASSSGQGSEQYF. Together with reference TRBV5-1 and TRBJ2-7, the CDR3 gives the full variable domain: KAGVTQTPRYLIKTRGQQVTLSCSPISGHRSVSWYQQTPGQGLQFLFEYFSETQRNKGNFPGRFSGRQFSNSRSEMNVSTLELGDSALYLCASSSGQGSEQYFGPGTRLTVT.

V gene TRBV29-1 combines with J gene TRBJ2-2; D might be TRBD1 (5 bases). CDR3 length equals 13 residues. The ends were cut back, 6 bases at V and 6 bases at J, with 14 bases in the middle. The germline V gene encodes CDR1 SQVTM and CDR2 ANQGSEA. CDR3: CSVAGRVAGELFF. As DNA, the CDR3 is TGCAGCGTCGCCGGCAGGGTAGCCGGGGAGCTGTTTTTT.

V and J are TRBV29-1 and TRBJ2-7; 9 bases fit TRBD1. V dropped 3 bases and J dropped 4; count of bases not matched to a gene: 10. The CDR3 consists of 15 residues. Germline CDR1 is SQVTM and CDR2 is ANQGSEA. The DNA of the CDR3 is TGCAGCGTTGAGTCCGCGGGACAGGGTTTGTACGAGCAGTACTTC. Protein sequence: CSVESAGQGLYEQYF.